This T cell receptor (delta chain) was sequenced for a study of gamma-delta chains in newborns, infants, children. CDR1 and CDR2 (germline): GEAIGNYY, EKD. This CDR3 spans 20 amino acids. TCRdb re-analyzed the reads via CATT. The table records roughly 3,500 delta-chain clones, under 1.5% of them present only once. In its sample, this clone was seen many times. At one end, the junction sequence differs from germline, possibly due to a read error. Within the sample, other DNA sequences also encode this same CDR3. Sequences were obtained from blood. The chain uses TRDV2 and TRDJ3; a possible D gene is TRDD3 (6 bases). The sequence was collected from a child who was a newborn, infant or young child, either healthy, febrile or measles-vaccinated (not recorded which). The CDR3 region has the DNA TGTGCCTGTGACACTTTTACCGCTGGGGTATACGCCTGGGACACCCGCCAGATGTTTTTC. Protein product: CACDTFTAGVYAWDTRQMFF.